These 18 T cell receptor beta chains share one sample of origin, sequenced in a study of OX40 agonist ivuxolimab in advanced cancers. The data were produced by immunoSEQ multiplex PCR, yet TCRdb's version contains in-frame clones alone and is incomplete. The data hold 39,000 or so clones, with 70% to 90% observed a single time. Sequenced here: CD4+ or CD8+ T cells sorted from blood, sampled in a trial of the OX40 agonist ivuxolimab. These receptors originate from an adult with an advanced solid tumor such as melanoma, head and neck, liver or kidney cancer.

The chain joins TRBV4-1 to TRBJ2-1, with 9 bases that match TRBD2. Trimming at V came to 1 base and at J to 6 bases, leaving 7 bases not matched to a gene. This CDR3 has 16 residues. Looked up from germline, CDR1 is MGHRA and CDR2 is YSYEKL. The CDR3 DNA sequence: TGCGCCAGCAGCCAAGGGATTAGCGGGGGCCTCAATGAGCAGTTCTTC. It codes for CASSQGISGGLNEQFF.

The genes are TRBV7-9 and TRBJ2-3; TRBD2 agrees at 11 bases. The CDR3 sequence is 16 residues long. The germline V gene has CDR1 SEHNR and CDR2 FQNEAQ (reference sequence). V was pared by 4 bases and J by 0 bases, with 3 bases of the junction left unmatched. The CDR3 region has the DNA TGTGCCAGCAGCTCGGGACTAGCGGCTAGCACAGATACGCAGTATTTT. This codes for CASSSGLAASTDTQYF.

The chain employs TRBV5-4 and TRBJ1-1; tentative D call: TRBD1 (5 bases). CDR1 is SGHNT, CDR2 YYREEE, per germline (reference sequence). This CDR3 is built from 14 residues. The V gene lost 2 bases and the J gene lost 3 bases, with 11 bases spanning the gap. This CDR3 reads CASSFLRQHTEAFF. For the CDR3, the DNA is TGTGCCAGCAGCTTCCTACGACAGCACACTGAAGCTTTCTTT.

The rearrangement joins TRBV6-1 to TRBJ2-2; D possibly corresponds to TRBD2 (5 bases). Trimming pared 4 bases from V and 6 bases from J, leaving 9 bases between. CDR3 length: 13 amino acids. The germline CDR1 and CDR2 sequences are MNHNS and SASEGT. The CDR3 bases are TGTGCCAGCAGTGGCCCTAGCCCCGGGGAGCTGTTTTTT. This gives the protein CASSGPSPGELFF.

This clone was detected a few times. The chain has TRBV20-1 and TRBJ2-1; D is tentatively TRBD1 or TRBD2 (5 bases each). V was clipped by 6 bases and J by 5 bases, with 8 bases between them. Germline V gene lookup returns CDR1 DFQATT and CDR2 SNEGSKA (reference sequence). CDR3 size: 11 residues. The CDR3 protein is CSARDDNEQFF. The DNA of the CDR3 is TGCAGTGCGAGGGACGACAATGAGCAGTTCTTC.

The DNA of the CDR3 is TGTGCCAGCAGCTTCGACGGGGGAGGGACAGATACGCAGTATTTT. Translating it yields CASSFDGGGTDTQYF. V usage is TRBV5-5 and J usage is TRBJ2-3; 7 bases line up with TRBD2. The CDR3 has 15 residues. Per the germline V gene, CDR1 is SGHKS and CDR2 is YYEKEE (reference sequence). Trimming removed 2 bases from V and 3 bases from J; junction bases left unmatched: 6.

This clone was seen a few times. This chain connects TRBV30 to TRBJ1-2; D unclear. Germline V lookup: CDR1 GTSNPN, CDR2 SVGIG (reference sequence). Trimming shortened V by 2 bases and J by 9 bases, and 19 bases separated the two germline ends. The CDR3 runs 14 residues. CDR3 DNA: TGTGCCTGGAGTACCCGTGGCAGCCAAAGCCGCTACACCTTC. Residues: CAWSTRGSQSRYTF.

The chain employs TRBV7-6 and TRBJ1-3; D ambiguous. The V gene lost 6 bases and the J gene lost 0 bases, with 9 bases spanning the gap. The CDR3 is made up of 14 amino acids. Germline values: CDR1 SGHVS, CDR2 FNYEAQ. CDR3 sequence reads: CASSSPSSGNTIYF. The CDR3 nucleotides read TGTGCCAGCAGTTCCCCGAGCTCTGGAAACACCATATATTTT.

The chain is built from TRBV21-1 and TRBJ2-1; the table's TRBD1 call for D was not verified on the DNA. TRBV21-1 is assigned pseudogene status. The length of the CDR3 is 21 residues. The CDR3 protein is CASSKAEETGLCEGSYNEQFF. CDR3 sequence (DNA): TGTGCCAGCAGCAAAGCTGAAGAGACAGGCTTGTGTGAGGGCTCCTACAATGAGCAGTTCTTC.

Remarks on this clone: The junction departs from germline at one end; a sequencing error may be responsible. The DNA for the CDR3 is TGTGCTAGCAGTTCGGGAAACACCGGGGAGCTGTTTTTT. It codes for CASSSGNTGELFF. The chain combines TRBV7-7 with TRBJ2-2; D is possibly TRBD2 (5 bases). In germline, CDR1 is SSHAT, CDR2 FNYEAQ (reference sequence). The CDR3 sequence is 13 residues long.

The rearrangement joins TRBV7-9 to TRBJ1-4; D remains unclear. This CDR3 has 14 amino acids. Trimming pared 4 bases from V and 8 bases from J, leaving 14 bases between. Germline CDR1 reads SEHNR; CDR2 reads FQNEAQ (reference sequence). The CDR3 bases are TGTGCCAGCAGCTCGCTGGCGGGGAACGAAAAACTGTTTTTT. It encodes CASSSLAGNEKLFF.

The chain joins TRBV5-1 to TRBJ2-5; 10 nucleotides match TRBD1. The germline CDR1 and CDR2 sequences are SGHRS and YFSETQ. V lost 4 bases to trimming and J lost 5 bases; unmatched junction nucleotides: 8. The length of the CDR3 is 15 residues. The CDR3 region is CASSLTGTGDETQYF. CDR3 bases: TGCGCCAGCAGCCTCACCGGGACAGGGGATGAGACCCAGTACTTC.

The V gene is TRBV5-1, the J gene TRBJ2-7, with a possible D match to TRBD1 (6 bases). CDR3 size: 14 residues. Germline CDR1 is SGHRS and CDR2 is YFSETQ. V lost 0 bases, J lost 2 bases, and 9 bases lay in between. The CDR3 DNA reads as TGCGCCAGCAGCTTGGTTCCAGGGGCCTACGAGCAGTACTTC. It yields the protein CASSLVPGAYEQYF.

The CDR3 DNA sequence: TGTGCCAGCAGAGACGGGGGCTGGGGGGAGCAGTACTTC. This encodes CASRDGGWGEQYF. The chain recombines TRBV25-1 with TRBJ2-7; D may correspond to TRBD1 or TRBD2 (6 bases each). CDR1 is MGHDK, CDR2 SYGVNS, per germline. Trimming took 6 bases from V and 7 from J, leaving 16 bases between them. The CDR3 sequence is 13 residues long.

The chain recombines TRBV7-3 with TRBJ1-5; D possibly corresponds to TRBD1 (5 bases). CDR1 and CDR2 (germline): SGHTA, FQGTGA. The V gene lost 8 bases and the J gene lost 0 bases, with 17 bases spanning the gap. CDR3 length equals 16 residues. CDR3 sequence (DNA): TGTGCCAGCCGACGAGGGGCAGCGGATAGCAATCAGCCCCAGCATTTT. It yields the protein CASRRGAADSNQPQHF.

The V gene is TRBV11-3, the J gene TRBJ1-5; D gene ambiguous. This CDR3 spans 13 amino acids. V was clipped by 2 bases and J by 4 bases, with 6 bases between them. The germline V gene has CDR1 SGHNT and CDR2 YENEEA. CDR3 DNA sequence: TGTGCCAGCAGCTTATATCAAAATCAGCCCCAGCATTTT. Its translation is CASSLYQNQPQHF.

This chain links TRBV6-1 with TRBJ1-5; the D gene is possibly TRBD1 (5 bases). Germline CDR1 reads MNHNS; CDR2 reads SASEGT. V was trimmed by 2 bases and J by 3 bases, leaving 14 bases between them. The CDR3 consists of 16 residues. CDR3 sequence: CASSEMWAGANQPQHF. CDR3 DNA: TGTGCCAGCAGTGAAATGTGGGCCGGGGCCAATCAGCCCCAGCATTTT.

The chain links TRBV4-2 to TRBJ1-1; D remains ambiguous. The CDR3 has 15 residues. Germline V gene sequence: CDR1 LGHNA, CDR2 YNFKEQ. With 4 bases removed from V and 2 bases from J, the gap between germline ends came to 14 bases. The CDR3 reads CASSPATAYNTEAFF. The CDR3 DNA reads TGTGCCAGCAGCCCCGCGACGGCCTATAACACTGAAGCTTTCTTT.